The 3 T cell receptor beta chains below all came from one sample that was sequenced in a study of T cells expressing NK-cell markers. TCRdb re-called the 5' RACE reads; one entry per CDR3 protein, DNA not given. Its clone listing holds 6,500 to 9,500 distinct CDR3 sequences. Sequencing used blood T cells: a sorted CD56 or NKG2C T cell subset, CD4+ or CD8+ T cells, or bulk PBMC T cells (not recorded which). These TCRs come from a man between 18 and 69 years old in good health.

CDR3 region: CASSSFSSGANVLTF. The chain employs TRBV27 and TRBJ2-6. Germline loops: CDR1 MNHEY, CDR2 SMNVEV (reference sequence). This CDR3 has 15 amino acids.

This chain joins TRBV11-2 and TRBJ2-7; TCRdb proposes TRBD1, but this gene call is untestable without DNA. The CDR3 is made up of 13 amino acids. Germline values: CDR1 SGHAT, CDR2 FQNNGV. The CDR3 region is CASSPPTGAIEYF.

The genes are TRBV7-3 and TRBJ1-5. In germline, CDR1 is SGHTA, CDR2 FQGTGA. The CDR3 consists of 15 residues. The CDR3 sequence: CASSLTFGSNQPQHF.